The sequence of this TCR beta chain was determined in a study of early T cells in non-severe SARS-CoV-2 infection. This CDR3 spans 13 amino acids. The ends were cut back, 4 bases at V and 4 bases at J, with 14 bases in the middle. The germline V gene has CDR1 SQVTM and CDR2 ANQGSEA. Unique molecular identifier tags were affixed to discrete cDNA molecules. TCRdb redid the calling of the 5' RACE reads with MiXCR, one entry per CDR3 protein. The top ten hold around a tenth of the sample, which has 23,000 or so distinct CDR3 sequences, around 5.2% seen once. The clonotype comes from an adult who was a healthcare worker with PCR-confirmed SARS-CoV-2 infection or an uninfected control (not recorded which). The gene calls are TRBV29-1 and TRBJ2-7; D assignment may be TRBD1 or TRBD2 (5 bases each). Specimen: whole blood. CDR3 loop: CSVGGVNRYEQYF. Written as DNA, the CDR3 is TGCAGCGTTGGAGGGGTAAACCGGTACGAGCAGTACTTC.